This entry lists 30 T cell receptor beta chains sequenced from one sample in a study of blood T cells in healthy people across ages. A sample-barcoded 5' primer and a J-beta primer mix were used in a second PCR of roughly 7 to 12 cycles. Using its own MiXCR run on the 5' RACE reads, TCRdb lists one record per CDR3 protein. The sample carries around 1,500,000 distinct CDR3 sequences, 28% recorded once. Sequencing was carried out using blood. The source of these receptors is a woman aged 25 to 39 in good health.

This chain links TRBV12-3 or TRBV12-4 with TRBJ2-7; D is uncertain. The CDR3 has 13 amino acids. The V end was cut by 9 bases, the J end by 1 base, with 13 bases between. The CDR3 sequence is CASCGENSYEQYF. In DNA, the CDR3 is TGTGCCAGTTGCGGCGAAAATTCCTACGAGCAGTACTTC.

This chain joins TRBV28 and TRBJ2-1; D possibly corresponds to TRBD2 (5 bases). Deletions cut 7 bases from V and 8 bases from J, with 15 bases between. Germline V gene lookup returns CDR1 MDHEN and CDR2 SYDVKM. The CDR3 contains 13 residues. In nucleotides, the CDR3 is TGTGCCAGCACCCACCCCGGGAAGTATGAGCAGTTCTTC. It translates to CASTHPGKYEQFF.

This clonotype has a count of ten or more. The chain employs TRBV29-1 and TRBJ2-5; D may correspond to TRBD1 or TRBD2 (5 bases each). Looked up from germline, CDR1 is SQVTM and CDR2 is ANQGSEA. V was trimmed by 7 bases and J by 4 bases, leaving 13 bases between them. The CDR3 loop spans 12 amino acids. The CDR3 sequence: CSGKGAGETQYF. The CDR3 nucleotides read TGCAGCGGCAAAGGGGCGGGAGAGACCCAGTACTTC.

The chain couples TRBV20-1 to TRBJ2-3; no definite D call. Germline V gene lookup returns CDR1 DFQATT and CDR2 SNEGSKA (reference sequence). The CDR3 contains 12 residues. Trimming took 6 bases from V and 4 from J, leaving 11 bases between them. DNA for the CDR3: TGCAGTGCCAGGTACCGGGCAGATACGCAGTATTTT. It is translated as CSARYRADTQYF.

This sequence joins TRBV5-5 and TRBJ1-4; D is unclear. CDR1 and CDR2 from the germline V gene are SGHKS and YYEKEE (reference sequence). V lost 2 bases, J lost 0 bases, and 11 bases lay in between. This CDR3 region has 16 residues. In DNA, the CDR3 is TGTGCCAGCAGCTTTTTCCAGGAGACAACTAATGAAAAACTGTTTTTT. Amino acid sequence: CASSFFQETTNEKLFF.

This clonotype was counted at least ten times. This sequence joins TRBV27 and TRBJ1-2; D gene unclear. This CDR3 has 13 amino acids. Trimming left V 2 bases short and J 7 bases short, with 11 bases between. Per the germline V gene, CDR1 is MNHEY and CDR2 is SMNVEV (reference sequence). The CDR3 coding sequence is TGTGCCAGCAGTTTACGTACGGGAAGTGGCTACACCTTC. It codes for CASSLRTGSGYTF.

The V gene is TRBV24-1, the J gene TRBJ2-2; the D is unclear. This CDR3 comprises 15 residues. The V end lost 5 bases, the J end lost 0 bases, and 9 bases lay between the germline ends. The germline CDR1 and CDR2 sequences are KGHDR and SFDVKD. The CDR3 DNA reads TGTGCCACCAGTGTTAGAAGAGCGAACACCGGGGAGCTGTTTTTT. Amino acid sequence: CATSVRRANTGELFF.

There are a few counts of this clonotype. The chain uses TRBV20-1 and TRBJ1-2, with 7 nucleotides matching TRBD1. J gave up 4 bases and V 5 bases, and 19 bases lay outside the gene matches. Germline V gives CDR1 DFQATT, CDR2 SNEGSKA (reference sequence). This CDR3 contains 17 residues. The CDR3 nucleotides are TGCAGTGCTTTACCAGGGGGTACTAGAAACAGGGGCTATGGCTACACCTTC. It specifies CSALPGGTRNRGYGYTF.

This clonotype was picked up many times. V and J are TRBV29-1 and TRBJ2-7, with 9 bases that match TRBD1. The CDR3 spans 13 residues. CDR1 and CDR2 from the germline V gene are SQVTM and ANQGSEA. V dropped 4 bases and J dropped 7; count of bases not matched to a gene: 8. The CDR3 loop is CSVARDREREQYF. The CDR3 nucleotides read TGCAGCGTTGCCCGGGACAGGGAGAGGGAGCAGTACTTC.

Worth noting for this clonotype: A much larger clone lies a single base off, so this may be a read error. CDR3 region: CSVPGGAGGTDEQYF. The CDR3 DNA reads TGCAGTGTCCCTGGGGGAGCGGGAGGGACCGACGAGCAGTACTTC. The chain links TRBV20-1 to TRBJ2-7; 10 bases match TRBD2. The CDR3 runs to 15 residues. Germline V gene lookup returns CDR1 DFQATT and CDR2 SNEGSKA (reference sequence). Losses at the gene ends were 7 bases for V and 5 bases for J; bases not matched to a gene: 14.

The chain joins TRBV6-6 to TRBJ1-2; a weak D match, TRBD1 (5 bases). This CDR3 has 14 residues. Trimming shortened V by 4 bases and J by 4 bases, and 13 bases separated the two germline ends. Germline-derived CDR1 and CDR2 are MNHNY and SVGAGI (reference sequence). CDR3 DNA: TGTGCCAGCAGTTGTGGAGGGACCCCCTATGGCTACACCTTC. Residues: CASSCGGTPYGYTF.

The rearrangement uses TRBV6-1 and TRBJ2-1; maybe TRBD2 (6 bases). The CDR3 has 12 amino acids. Germline CDR1 reads MNHNS; CDR2 reads SASEGT. The germline V and J ends were trimmed by 7 bases and 12 bases, with 16 bases remaining between them. The CDR3 region has the DNA TGTGCCAGCATTGGCGGGGCCCGGGGGCAGTTCTTC. It specifies CASIGGARGQFF.

This chain connects TRBV3-1 to TRBJ2-5, with D tentatively TRBD2 (5 bases). The CDR3 extends over 13 amino acids. CDR1 LGHDT and CDR2 YNNKEL come from the germline V gene (reference sequence). The V end lost 1 base, the J end lost 11 bases, and 14 bases lay between the germline ends. The CDR3 DNA sequence: TGTGCCAGCAGCCAAGGGACTTTGCAGGAGCAGTACTTC. Translated, it gives CASSQGTLQEQYF.

V and J are TRBV10-3 and TRBJ2-3; D is unresolved. V was pared by 1 base and J by 4 bases, with 3 bases between. This CDR3 is 12 amino acids long. Germline lookup yields CDR1 ENHRY and CDR2 SYGVKD. The CDR3 is CAISELSDTQYF. CDR3 sequence (DNA): TGTGCCATCAGTGAGTTATCAGATACGCAGTATTTT.

The V gene is TRBV5-1, the J gene TRBJ1-1; D is undetermined. The germline V gene encodes CDR1 SGHRS and CDR2 YFSETQ. CDR3 length equals 14 residues. Trimming took 7 bases from V and 0 from J, leaving 13 bases between them. CDR3 coding DNA: TGCGCCAGCTGCCCCGCGGGAATGAACACTGAAGCTTTCTTT. Protein sequence: CASCPAGMNTEAFF.

This clonotype appeared many times. This chain joins TRBV7-2 and TRBJ2-5; D ambiguous. CDR1 is SGHTA and CDR2 is FQGNSA in the germline V gene. The CDR3 has 13 residues. V gave up 3 bases and J gave up 0 bases, with 5 bases separating them. The CDR3 protein is CASSFNNQETQYF. The CDR3 DNA reads TGTGCCAGCAGCTTCAACAACCAAGAGACCCAGTACTTC.

The chain links TRBV5-1 to TRBJ2-2; a possible D gene is TRBD1 (5 bases). Germline V gene lookup returns CDR1 SGHRS and CDR2 YFSETQ. The CDR3 sequence is 16 residues long. The V end lost 3 bases, the J end lost 4 bases, and 16 bases lay between the germline ends. The CDR3 region has the DNA TGCGCCAGCAGCTCCTCGACAGCTCCGAGCACCGGGGAGCTGTTTTTT. Translating it yields CASSSSTAPSTGELFF. The variable domain in full, with the rest retrieved from reference TRBV5-1 and TRBJ2-2, is KAGVTQTPRYLIKTRGQQVTLSCSPISGHRSVSWYQQTPGQGLQFLFEYFSETQRNKGNFPGRFSGRQFSNSRSEMNVSTLELGDSALYLCASSSSTAPSTGELFFGEGSRLTVL.

In DNA form, the CDR3 reads TGTGCCAGCAGTTCACCCTCAACAGGGGTGGGCGGCTACACCTTC. Translation: CASSSPSTGVGGYTF. The chain links TRBV27 to TRBJ1-2, with 7 bases matching TRBD1. The junction had 13 bases not matched to a gene; V was cut back by 4 bases and J by 8 bases. The CDR3 spans 15 residues. Germline values: CDR1 MNHEY, CDR2 SMNVEV (reference sequence).

This chain links TRBV28 with TRBJ2-5; 9 nucleotides agree with TRBD2. The CDR3 loop spans 19 amino acids. In germline, CDR1 is MDHEN, CDR2 SYDVKM. Germline trimming cut 4 bases from V and 3 bases from J; bases unmatched to any gene: 18. The CDR3 spells CASSYRLRGGPRAEETQYF. The CDR3 DNA follows: TGTGCCAGCAGTTACCGGTTGCGGGGGGGCCCGAGGGCGGAAGAGACCCAGTACTTC.

This clonotype was picked up a small number of times. The chain employs TRBV28 and TRBJ2-5; D unresolved. The CDR3 is 13 amino acids. Trimming took off 2 bases at V and 5 bases at J, with 9 bases between the two ends. In germline, CDR1 is MDHEN, CDR2 SYDVKM. As DNA, the CDR3 is TGTGCCAGCAGTTTACGATATCTGGAGACCCAGTACTTC. Protein product: CASSLRYLETQYF.

The chain links TRBV4-3 to TRBJ2-3; the D is unclear. This CDR3 region has 15 residues. Trimming cost V 0 bases and J 4 bases, with 11 bases left between them. Germline V CDR1 and CDR2: LGHNA, YSLEER. CDR3 DNA sequence: TGCGCCAGCAGCCAAGAAGGCCAAAGACCAGATACGCAGTATTTT. Encoded protein: CASSQEGQRPDTQYF.

This clonotype was detected only a few times. This chain uses TRBV12-3 or TRBV12-4 with TRBJ2-7, with a tentative D call TRBD2 (5 bases). V was trimmed by 5 bases and J by 4 bases, leaving 15 bases between them. The CDR3 runs to 14 residues. CDR3 nucleotides: TGTGCCAGCAGTCCAGGCGGGTGGGCTTACGAGCAGTACTTC. This codes for CASSPGGWAYEQYF.

This clonotype was counted between two and nine times. The chain combines TRBV4-3 with TRBJ2-5, with D perhaps matching TRBD1 (5 bases). Trimming shortened V by 3 bases and J by 0 bases, and 14 bases separated the two germline ends. The V gene's germline CDR1 is LGHNA and CDR2 YSLEER. This CDR3 contains 16 residues. The CDR3 spells CASSQTRADDQETQYF. The CDR3 region has the DNA TGCGCCAGCAGCCAGACCAGGGCGGACGACCAAGAGACCCAGTACTTC.

In this sample, this clonotype turned up a few times. This chain joins TRBV5-1 and TRBJ1-2; D possibly corresponds to TRBD1 (5 bases). Trimming removed 4 bases from V and 3 bases from J, with 10 bases in between. The CDR3 has 13 amino acids. In germline, CDR1 is SGHRS, CDR2 YFSETQ. The CDR3 DNA sequence: TGCGCCAGCAGCAAAGACAGTGACTATGGCTACACCTTC. Protein: CASSKDSDYGYTF.

This clonotype was counted a few times. CDR3 bases: TGTGCCAGTACCACCGTGGGGCAAGGGGGCTCCTACAATGAGCAGTTCTTC. This encodes CASTTVGQGGSYNEQFF. This chain connects TRBV19 to TRBJ2-1; a weak D match, TRBD1 (6 bases). The CDR3 is made up of 17 amino acids. V was trimmed by 7 bases and J by 0 bases, leaving 19 bases between them. Germline lookup yields CDR1 LNHDA and CDR2 SQIVND (reference sequence).

The chain links TRBV7-2 to TRBJ1-2; 9 bases agree with TRBD1. V gave up 5 bases and J gave up 3 bases; unmatched junction bases: 7. This CDR3 is 15 amino acids long. CDR1 is SGHTA, CDR2 FQGNSA, per germline. The CDR3 is CASSPGQGVDYGYTF. The CDR3 bases are TGTGCCAGCAGCCCGGGACAGGGAGTTGACTATGGCTACACCTTC.

This clonotype was recorded at least ten times. The rearrangement joins TRBV5-1 to TRBJ1-2; a possible D gene is TRBD1 (5 bases). Germline CDR1 reads SGHRS; CDR2 reads YFSETQ. V lost 0 bases and J 2 bases, leaving 20 bases between the germline ends. The CDR3 covers 18 residues. CDR3 nucleotide sequence: TGCGCCAGCAGCTTGGGCTCGGGCAGGGTATATGACAACTATGGCTACACCTTC. This sequence encodes CASSLGSGRVYDNYGYTF.

This clonotype was counted many times. The chain has TRBV9 and TRBJ2-7, with D tentatively TRBD1 or TRBD2 (5 bases each). The CDR3 loop spans 14 amino acids. Germline V gene data show CDR1 as SGDLS and CDR2 as YYNGEE. The V end lost 0 bases, the J end lost 7 bases, and 14 bases lay between the germline ends. CDR3 DNA sequence: TGTGCCAGCAGCGTAGAGGTCCCAGGGAGTGAGCAGTACTTC. Its protein product is CASSVEVPGSEQYF.

V gene TRBV7-9 combines with J gene TRBJ2-1; TRBD1 or TRBD2 may be the D gene (5 bases each). The CDR3 loop spans 14 amino acids. Trimming took 5 bases from V and 10 from J, leaving 18 bases between them. Germline-derived CDR1 and CDR2 are SEHNR and FQNEAQ (reference sequence). The CDR3 coding sequence is TGTGCCAGCAGCCTGGGGACGACGGGCAACGAGCAGTTCTTC. It specifies CASSLGTTGNEQFF.

This chain joins TRBV19 and TRBJ2-7, with 11 bases matching TRBD1. The CDR3 is 15 residues long. The germline CDR1 and CDR2 sequences are LNHDA and SQIVND (reference sequence). Trimming cost V 1 base and J 4 bases; bases outside gene matches: 3. The CDR3 protein is CASSIAGTGGYEQYF. The CDR3 DNA is TGTGCCAGTAGTATAGCCGGGACAGGGGGATACGAGCAGTACTTC.